Listed here is a single T cell receptor beta chain. This specimen belongs to a study of T cell changes during pregnancy in multiple sclerosis. Some clones are missing from TCRdb's copy, which holds only in-frame ones; the method was immunoSEQ multiplex PCR. The sample has about 98,000 clones, 92% seen once; the top ten hold about 2%. Sample: peripheral blood, taken after pregnancy. The clonotype originates from a female donor in good health, enrolled as a control in a pregnancy study.

The CDR3 DNA follows: TGTGCCAGCAGTTACTCACTGAGAGCCGGGGAGCTGTTTTTT. Encoded protein: CASSYSLRAGELFF. The gene calls are TRBV6-5 and TRBJ2-2; the D is unclear. Germline V gives CDR1 MNHEY, CDR2 SVGAGI. Between the trimmed V and J ends, which lost 0 bases and 6 bases, there was a span of 8 bases. The CDR3 runs to 14 residues.